This T cell receptor (beta chain) was identified during a study of tumor-infiltrating lymphocytes in oesophageal squamous cell carcinoma. As for this clonotype: The germline gene is not matched at one end of the junction; a read error may be the cause.

The germline V gene has CDR1 SGHVT and CDR2 SQSDAQ. There are 16 residues in the CDR3. One entry per CDR3 protein results from TCRdb running MiXCR on the PCR reads. The data hold about 11,000 distinct CDR3 sequences, with 55% observed a single time. This chain uses TRBV7-4 with TRBJ1-1; D is ambiguous. The TCR originated in a male donor with esophageal squamous cell carcinoma. The sequenced sample consisted of esophageal tumor tissue. The CDR3 region has the DNA TGTGCCAGCAGTTCCCGAGCAGCGGGCCTCTCCTACGAGCAGTACTTT. Amino acids: CASSSRAAGLSYEQYF.